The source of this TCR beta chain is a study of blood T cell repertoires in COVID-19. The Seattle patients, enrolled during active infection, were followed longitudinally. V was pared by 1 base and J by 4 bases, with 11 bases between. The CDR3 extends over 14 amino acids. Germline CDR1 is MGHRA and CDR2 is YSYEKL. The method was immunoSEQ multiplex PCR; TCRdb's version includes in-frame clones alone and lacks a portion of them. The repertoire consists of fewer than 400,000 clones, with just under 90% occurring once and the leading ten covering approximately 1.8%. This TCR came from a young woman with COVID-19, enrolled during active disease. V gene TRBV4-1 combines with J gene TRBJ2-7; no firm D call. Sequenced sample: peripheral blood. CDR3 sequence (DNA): TGCGCCAGCAGCCAAGGCACCCCCGGGTACGAGCAGTACTTC. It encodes CASSQGTPGYEQYF.